This TCR beta chain originates from a study of CD8 T cells in Susac syndrome. With random hexamers, roughly 0.45 to 1 ug RNA was reverse transcribed. TCR beta CDR3 was amplified by immunoSEQ multiplex PCR. This amplification extended across 54 Vbeta and 13 Jbeta segments. TCRdb ran MiXCR on the immunoSEQ multiplex PCR reads and lists one entry per CDR3 protein. Among fewer than 250,000 distinct CDR3 sequences listed, roughly nine tenths were seen once. The ends lost 3 bases at V and 0 bases at J; junction bases unmatched: 7. CDR1 is SGDLS and CDR2 is YYNGEE in the germline V gene. This CDR3 contains 17 residues. Through negative isolation, CD4+ and CD8+ T cells were obtained, while TEMRA cells were enriched using FACS.

The specimen was CD8+ T cells from PBMCs. V usage is TRBV9 and J usage is TRBJ2-2; 8 bases fit TRBD1. The TCR originated in a human donor with multiple sclerosis. The CDR3 DNA sequence: TGTGCCAGCAGCGACCCCGGGACAGGACCGAACACCGGGGAGCTGTTTTTT. Its translation: CASSDPGTGPNTGELFF. Using reference TRBV9 and TRBJ2-2 for the parts outside the CDR3, the full variable domain is DSGVTQTPKHLITATGQRVTLRCSPRSGDLSVYWYQQSLDQGLQFLIQYYNGEERAKGNILERFSAQQFPDLHSELNLSSLELGDSALYFCASSDPGTGPNTGELFFGEGSRLTVL.